This is a list of T cell receptor beta chains from one sample in a study of identical twins. TCRdb reprocessed the 5' RACE reads via MiXCR and lists one record per CDR3 protein. The sample consists of some 500,000 distinct CDR3 sequences, 20% to 25% of them appearing once. A further study also used this sample, focusing on T cells expressing NK-cell markers.

Specimen: CD4+ T cells sorted from blood. All receptors derive from a woman between 18 and 29 years old in good health. Both conserved end residues are trimmed from each CDR3.

SAQEMKNEKLF,TRBJ1-4,TRBV20-1
ASSLDGGSNTGELF,TRBJ2-2,TRBV7-3
ASKREPAQETQY,TRBJ2-5,TRBV6-1
ASSLGWYEQY,TRBJ2-7,TRBV7-2
SARDPQVVDTQY,TRBJ2-3,TRBV20-1
ASSQQGALTEAF,TRBJ1-1,TRBV4-3
ASSQNPQYNEQF,TRBJ2-1,TRBV4-3
SARDPEAF,TRBJ1-1,TRBV20-1
ASSQGVGETQY,TRBJ2-5,TRBV4-3
ASSFRQMNTEAF,TRBJ1-1,TRBV7-2
ASSLNEGEQY,TRBJ2-7,TRBV7-9
SATSGRFGNEQF,TRBJ2-1,TRBV20-1
TSSYYGEQF,TRBJ2-1,TRBV6-5
ASSYSTGFYGYT,TRBJ1-2,TRBV5-1
AISGLAGDNEQF,TRBJ2-1,TRBV10-3
ASSQDGEGEQY,TRBJ2-7,TRBV3-1
SALRLAAKSEQY,TRBJ2-7,TRBV20-1
ASSPTSGRFYEQF,TRBJ2-1,TRBV6-1
SVRQGGTDTQY,TRBJ2-3,TRBV29-1
ASSFQVLTDTQY,TRBJ2-3,TRBV7-2
ASSYGASGRFSGKTQY,TRBJ2-5,TRBV6-2/TRBV6-3
SARDARYGYT,TRBJ1-2,TRBV20-1
ASSLRQNTGELF,TRBJ2-2,TRBV12-3/TRBV12-4
ASSHSRGGLDTQY,TRBJ2-3,TRBV6-5
ASINSENTGELF,TRBJ2-2,TRBV2
AISGDGSVWTDTQY,TRBJ2-3,TRBV10-3
ASSLELAGGREQF,TRBJ2-1,TRBV12-3/TRBV12-4
ASSQDGGTLWGEYMQY,TRBJ2-3,TRBV4-2
ASSMWTVTSTDTQY,TRBJ2-3,TRBV5-6
SARVTAGEKLF,TRBJ1-4,TRBV20-1
ASSLHGETEAF,TRBJ1-1,TRBV12-3/TRBV12-4
SARLGLSNTGELF,TRBJ2-2,TRBV20-1
ATSRGQGNTGELF,TRBJ2-2,TRBV15
ASSPNSGMDEQF,TRBJ2-1,TRBV7-7
ASSLGGVIGELF,TRBJ2-2,TRBV11-2
SARATGGRTEAF,TRBJ1-1,TRBV20-1
ATAIGPGIGELF,TRBJ2-2,TRBV10-3
ASSLVGTTGEAF,TRBJ1-1,TRBV5-4
ASSRTSGGLRI,TRBJ2-1,TRBV3-1
ASSSVGLAGPSSSYNEQF,TRBJ2-1,TRBV5-4
ASSFRDNYGYT,TRBJ1-2,TRBV7-9
ASSSESGVQF,TRBJ2-1,TRBV7-9
ASSKGPARWPNDSDEQF,TRBJ2-1,TRBV21-1
ASSVLGGLRKEEQY,TRBJ2-7,TRBV9
ASSPIDEKLF,TRBJ1-4,TRBV28
ASSSTAPSGNTIY,TRBJ1-3,TRBV12-3/TRBV12-4
ASSTTRGSTEAF,TRBJ1-1,TRBV12-3/TRBV12-4
ASSVDSRVSSYNEQF,TRBJ2-1,TRBV9
ASQQGNTGELF,TRBJ2-2,TRBV6-6
ASSDSYGEKLF,TRBJ1-4,TRBV2
ASSQSGAQY,TRBJ2-7,TRBV3-1
AISASPGGASETQY,TRBJ2-5,TRBV10-3
ATSRGRTTDTQY,TRBJ2-3,TRBV15
ASSLDGVANVLT,TRBJ2-6,TRBV5-5